These T cell receptor beta chains were read from a single sample in a study of blood T cells in healthy people across ages. TCRdb recomputed calls from the 5' RACE reads with MiXCR, one row per CDR3 protein. The table records about 1.4 million distinct CDR3 sequences, around 59% of them present only once. Sequences were obtained from blood. These receptor sequences come from a man aged 18 to 35 in good health. Both conserved end residues are part of each CDR3. The D gene is left open where the match is weak. Clone size, where shown, is once, few, many, or a class for clones that have expanded.

V gene: TRBV7-9
clone size: -
D gene: -
J gene: TRBJ2-5
CDR3 DNA: TGTGCCAGCAGCTTATTCGGCGGGGAACAAGAGACCCAGTACTTC
CDR3 protein: CASSLFGGEQETQYF

V gene: TRBV11-2
clone size: few
D gene: TRBD1
J gene: TRBJ2-7
CDR3 DNA: TGTGCCAGCAGCTTAGGACAGGGGGCACGGTACGAGCAGTACTTC
CDR3 protein: CASSLGQGARYEQYF

V gene: TRBV6-5
clone size: -
D gene: -
J gene: TRBJ2-5
CDR3 DNA: TGTGCCAGCAGTCACTCGTCCATACAGCCGATCCAAGAGACCCAGTACTTC
CDR3 protein: CASSHSSIQPIQETQYF

V gene: TRBV11-2
clone size: -
D gene: -
J gene: TRBJ2-4
CDR3 DNA: TGTGCCAGCAGCTTGGCTAGACAGGAAAACATTCAGTACTTC
CDR3 protein: CASSLARQENIQYF

V gene: TRBV25-1
clone size: once
D gene: -
J gene: TRBJ1-2
CDR3 DNA: TGTGCCAGCAGTGATTCCCGGACAGCGCTCTGGGACTATGGCTACACCTTC
CDR3 protein: CASSDSRTALWDYGYTF

V gene: TRBV28
clone size: many
D gene: -
J gene: TRBJ2-3
CDR3 DNA: TGTGCCAGCAGTTTGCCAGGGGCAGATACGCAGTATTTT
CDR3 protein: CASSLPGADTQYF

V gene: TRBV20-1
clone size: -
D gene: TRBD2
J gene: TRBJ2-7
CDR3 DNA: TGCAGTGCTAGAGACTGGGAGGGCCGGGACGAGCAGTACTTC
CDR3 protein: CSARDWEGRDEQYF

V gene: TRBV20-1
clone size: -
D gene: -
J gene: TRBJ2-1
CDR3 DNA: TGCAGTGCTAAGACAGAGATCAATGAGCAGTTCTTC
CDR3 protein: CSAKTEINEQFF

V gene: TRBV27
clone size: once
D gene: -
J gene: TRBJ2-5
CDR3 DNA: TGTGCCAGCAGTTTATCGCAGGCCGAGGTGGTAGAGACCCAGTACTTC
CDR3 protein: CASSLSQAEVVETQYF

V gene: TRBV25-1
clone size: few
D gene: TRBD1
J gene: TRBJ2-2
CDR3 DNA: TGTGCCAGCAGTGCGCCGGGACAGCAAGTTACCGGGGAGCTGTTTTTT
CDR3 protein: CASSAPGQQVTGELFF

V gene: TRBV7-2
clone size: many
D gene: -
J gene: TRBJ2-7
CDR3 DNA: TGTGCCAGCAGCTCAAGGACCGGTTCCTACGAGCAGTACTTC
CDR3 protein: CASSSRTGSYEQYF

V gene: TRBV7-6
clone size: -
D gene: TRBD2
J gene: TRBJ2-1
CDR3 DNA: TGTGCCAGCAGCTTATGGACTAGCGGGAACTCCTACAATGAGCAGTTCTTC
CDR3 protein: CASSLWTSGNSYNEQFF

V gene: TRBV6-5
clone size: -
D gene: -
J gene: TRBJ1-1
CDR3 DNA: TGTGCCAGCAGTTACCGGGTAGATCGGTGGACTGAAGCTTTCTTT
CDR3 protein: CASSYRVDRWTEAFF

V gene: TRBV12-3/TRBV12-4
clone size: -
D gene: TRBD1
J gene: TRBJ1-1
CDR3 DNA: TGTGCCAGCGCCAAGACAGGGGGCACTGAAGCTTTCTTT
CDR3 protein: CASAKTGGTEAFF

V gene: TRBV10-3
clone size: few
D gene: TRBD1
J gene: TRBJ2-7
CDR3 DNA: TGTGCCACCGGGACAGACTACGAGCAGTACTTC
CDR3 protein: CATGTDYEQYF

V gene: TRBV28
clone size: -
D gene: -
J gene: TRBJ2-7
CDR3 DNA: TGTGCCAGCAGTGGACAGCCTTACTACGAGCAGTACTTC
CDR3 protein: CASSGQPYYEQYF

V gene: TRBV4-1
clone size: once
D gene: -
J gene: TRBJ1-5
CDR3 DNA: TGCGCCAGCAGCCAACTTGGGGGGACGGCAAATCAGCCCCAGCATTTT
CDR3 protein: CASSQLGGTANQPQHF

V gene: TRBV2
clone size: -
D gene: -
J gene: TRBJ2-7
CDR3 DNA: TGTGCCAGCAGTGAAGCGGGTATGGGGGGTTTGGATGAGCAGTACTTC
CDR3 protein: CASSEAGMGGLDEQYF

V gene: TRBV4-1
clone size: -
D gene: -
J gene: TRBJ2-4
CDR3 DNA: TGCGCCAGCAGCCGAATTAGGGGGGGCGCCGGAAACATTCAGTACTTC
CDR3 protein: CASSRIRGGAGNIQYF

V gene: TRBV11-3
clone size: -
D gene: TRBD2
J gene: TRBJ2-1
CDR3 DNA: TGTGCCAGCAGCTCCGGGGACTACTCCTACAATGAGCAGTTCTTC
CDR3 protein: CASSSGDYSYNEQFF

V gene: TRBV3-1
clone size: -
D gene: -
J gene: TRBJ2-3
CDR3 DNA: TGTGCCAGCAGCCAAGAGTGTGGCACAGATACGCAGTATTTT
CDR3 protein: CASSQECGTDTQYF

V gene: TRBV29-1
clone size: few
D gene: -
J gene: TRBJ2-3
CDR3 DNA: TGCAGCGTTCGAGGATTCACAGATACGCAGTATTTT
CDR3 protein: CSVRGFTDTQYF

V gene: TRBV5-1
clone size: -
D gene: -
J gene: TRBJ2-7
CDR3 DNA: TGCGCCAGCAGCGCCGGGGACTCACTGAATGAGCAGTACTTC
CDR3 protein: CASSAGDSLNEQYF

V gene: TRBV7-2
clone size: -
D gene: -
J gene: TRBJ2-7
CDR3 DNA: TGTGCCAGCAGCTTCATGGGGGGCGAGCAGTACTTC
CDR3 protein: CASSFMGGEQYF

V gene: TRBV4-2
clone size: -
D gene: TRBD2
J gene: TRBJ2-1
CDR3 DNA: TGTGCCAGCAGCCAAGATCTACTAGCGGGAGGCGGCCCCGAGCAGTTCTTC
CDR3 protein: CASSQDLLAGGGPEQFF

V gene: TRBV5-5
clone size: once
D gene: TRBD1
J gene: TRBJ2-3
CDR3 DNA: TGTGCCAGCAGCTCGCTCCTAGGACAGGCGGCAGATACGCAGTATTTT
CDR3 protein: CASSSLLGQAADTQYF

V gene: TRBV9
clone size: once
D gene: -
J gene: TRBJ2-3
CDR3 DNA: TGTGCCAGCAGCGTCTCTGAGACCCTTTTGGGCACAGATAGGCAGTATTTT
CDR3 protein: CASSVSETLLGTDRQYF

V gene: TRBV3-1
clone size: -
D gene: TRBD2
J gene: TRBJ2-2
CDR3 DNA: TGTGCCAGCAGCCATTCTATCTTACTAGCGACGAACACCGGGGAGCTGTTTTTT
CDR3 protein: CASSHSILLATNTGELFF

V gene: TRBV13
clone size: -
D gene: TRBD1
J gene: TRBJ2-4
CDR3 DNA: TGTGCCAGCAGCTTAGGAGGGGGCGCAGACATTCAGTACTTC
CDR3 protein: CASSLGGGADIQYF